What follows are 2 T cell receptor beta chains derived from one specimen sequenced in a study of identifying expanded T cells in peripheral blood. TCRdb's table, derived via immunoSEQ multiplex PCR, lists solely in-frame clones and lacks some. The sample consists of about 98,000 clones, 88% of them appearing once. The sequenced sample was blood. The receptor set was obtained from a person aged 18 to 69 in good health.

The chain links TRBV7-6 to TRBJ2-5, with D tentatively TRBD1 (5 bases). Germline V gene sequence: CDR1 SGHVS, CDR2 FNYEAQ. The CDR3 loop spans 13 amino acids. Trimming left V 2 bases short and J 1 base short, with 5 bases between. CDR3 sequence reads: CASSLRGQETQYF. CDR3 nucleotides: TGTGCCAGCAGCTTAAGGGGCCAAGAGACCCAGTACTTC.

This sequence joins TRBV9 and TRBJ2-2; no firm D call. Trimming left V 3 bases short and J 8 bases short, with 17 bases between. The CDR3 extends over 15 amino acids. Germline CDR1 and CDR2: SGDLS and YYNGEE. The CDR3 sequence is CASSATTTSTGELFF. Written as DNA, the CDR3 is TGTGCCAGCAGCGCCACGACCACCTCAACTGGGGAGCTGTTTTTT.